The next 2 T cell receptor beta chains were all read from a single sample in a study of blood T cell repertoires in COVID-19. Generated by immunoSEQ multiplex PCR, the TCRdb table keeps only in-frame clones and is missing some. The sample has about 110,000 clones; about 85% are singletons. Sequenced input: peripheral blood. These receptors originate from a woman aged 70-85 years with acute or convalescent COVID-19.

This rearrangement joins TRBV5-6 to TRBJ2-7; TRBD1 matches 7 bases. V gave up 2 bases and J gave up 7 bases; unmatched junction bases: 12. Germline V CDR1 and CDR2: SGHDT, YYEEEE. The CDR3 covers 15 residues. The CDR3 DNA follows: TGTGCCAGCAGCTTCGGACAGGTTATGCTAGGGGAGCAGTACTTC. Its protein product is CASSFGQVMLGEQYF.

V is TRBV30 and J is TRBJ2-3; D remains unclear. Germline CDR1 reads GTSNPN; CDR2 reads SVGIG (reference sequence). This CDR3 is 13 amino acids long. Trimming shortened V by 8 bases and J by 2 bases, and 14 bases separated the two germline ends. The CDR3 region has the DNA TGTGCCGTCGAGGATCTGAACACAGATACGCAGTATTTT. Its translation is CAVEDLNTDTQYF.